These T cell receptor beta chains were read from a single sample in a study of shared clonotypes between healthy human individuals. The protocol was immunoSEQ multiplex PCR, while the TCRdb copy is restricted to in-frame clones and leaves out a portion. The sample records fewer than 1.6 million clones, approximately 98.5% being singletons. Material for sequencing was naive CD4+ T cells sorted from blood. Receptors were obtained from a man under 40 in good health. The CDR3 runs from the conserved cysteine through the conserved F or W. Each record gives: CDR3 DNA, CDR3 protein, J gene, CDR3 length, clone size, D gene, V gene. D genes are given only for firm matches. Where a row states a size, it is once, few, many or the class of an expanded clone; other rows omit it.

CDR3 DNA: TGCGCCAGCAGCCAAGTTTTGCAGGGTATTGCAGATACGCAGTATTTT
CDR3 protein: CASSQVLQGIADTQYF
J gene: TRBJ2-3
CDR3 length: 16
clone size: NA
D gene: NA
V gene: TRBV4-3

CDR3 DNA: TGTGCCAGCAGCCCCGGACAGGGCTACAATGAGCAGTTCTTC
CDR3 protein: CASSPGQGYNEQFF
J gene: TRBJ2-1
CDR3 length: 14
clone size: once
D gene: TRBD1
V gene: TRBV9

CDR3 DNA: TGTGCCAGCAGCTTAGCGAGGGTCGGGCGGTATGAGCAGTTCTTC
CDR3 protein: CASSLARVGRYEQFF
J gene: TRBJ2-1
CDR3 length: 15
clone size: NA
D gene: NA
V gene: TRBV7-8

CDR3 DNA: TGTGCCAGCAGACCCCCGGGGAGGGGCGTGACAGATACGCAGTATTTT
CDR3 protein: CASRPPGRGVTDTQYF
J gene: TRBJ2-3
CDR3 length: 16
clone size: NA
D gene: TRBD2
V gene: TRBV28

CDR3 DNA: TGTGCCAGCAGCTTGGTATCTGGGGGCACTGAAGCTTTCTTT
CDR3 protein: CASSLVSGGTEAFF
J gene: TRBJ1-1
CDR3 length: 14
clone size: NA
D gene: NA
V gene: TRBV5-8

CDR3 DNA: TGTGCCAGCTCCGACGGCAGGCAGCCCCAGCATTTT
CDR3 protein: CASSDGRQPQHF
J gene: TRBJ1-5
CDR3 length: 12
clone size: NA
D gene: NA
V gene: TRBV18

CDR3 DNA: TGTGCCAGCAGCTCGTTGGCCAGGGTGCATGAAAAACTGTTTTTT
CDR3 protein: CASSSLARVHEKLFF
J gene: TRBJ1-4
CDR3 length: 15
clone size: NA
D gene: NA
V gene: TRBV5-5

CDR3 DNA: TGTGCCAGCTCACTAAACCTCGCGGGAGGCTACGAGCAGTACTTC
CDR3 protein: CASSLNLAGGYEQYF
J gene: TRBJ2-7
CDR3 length: 15
clone size: once
D gene: TRBD2
V gene: TRBV18

CDR3 DNA: TGTGCCAGCAGCTTAGGTCCGGAAAACTATGGCTACACCTTC
CDR3 protein: CASSLGPENYGYTF
J gene: TRBJ1-2
CDR3 length: 14
clone size: NA
D gene: NA
V gene: TRBV7-2

CDR3 DNA: TGCAGCGTCGCAGGGCTTGCGGACACTGAAGCTTTCTTT
CDR3 protein: CSVAGLADTEAFF
J gene: TRBJ1-1
CDR3 length: 13
clone size: NA
D gene: NA
V gene: TRBV29-1

CDR3 DNA: TGTGCCAGCAGCTTGGCGGCCGGGGAGCTGTTTTTT
CDR3 protein: CASSLAAGELFF
J gene: TRBJ2-2
CDR3 length: 12
clone size: once
D gene: NA
V gene: TRBV5-4

CDR3 DNA: TGTGCCAGCAGTTACCCTGGGACCCAGTACTTC
CDR3 protein: CASSYPGTQYF
J gene: TRBJ2-5
CDR3 length: 11
clone size: NA
D gene: NA
V gene: TRBV6-6

CDR3 DNA: TGTGCCAGCAGTTTAAAGTCCATAGAGTACACCGGGGAGCTGTTTTTT
CDR3 protein: CASSLKSIEYTGELFF
J gene: TRBJ2-2
CDR3 length: 16
clone size: NA
D gene: NA
V gene: TRBV27

CDR3 DNA: TGTGCCAGCAGCATTAGGGGAGGCTCCACAGATACGCAGTATTTT
CDR3 protein: CASSIRGGSTDTQYF
J gene: TRBJ2-3
CDR3 length: 15
clone size: NA
D gene: NA
V gene: TRBV5-4

CDR3 DNA: TGTGCCAGCAGTTTACGGGACAGGTCGTACGGCTATGGCTACACCTTC
CDR3 protein: CASSLRDRSYGYGYTF
J gene: TRBJ1-2
CDR3 length: 16
clone size: NA
D gene: TRBD1
V gene: TRBV27

CDR3 DNA: TGCGCCAGCAGTGAGAGGGAGAACTACGAGCAGTACTTC
CDR3 protein: CASSERENYEQYF
J gene: TRBJ2-7
CDR3 length: 13
clone size: once
D gene: NA
V gene: TRBV10-2

CDR3 DNA: TGTGCCAGCAGTGCCCTCTTCCTGTCATCCGGGGGGAACTATGGCTACACCTTC
CDR3 protein: CASSALFLSSGGNYGYTF
J gene: TRBJ1-2
CDR3 length: 18
clone size: NA
D gene: NA
V gene: TRBV28